The sequence of this T cell receptor (beta chain) was determined in a study of regulatory T cells in long-lasting Graves disease. Study-level information: Those Graves' patients who were newly diagnosed had been on antithyroid drugs under 3 months.

Both iRepertoire HTBI primers and Arm-PCR of CDR3 regions were used to build the TCR beta libraries. Each CDR3 protein is one row after TCRdb ran MiXCR on the multiplex PCR reads. The sample has 450,000 to 650,000 distinct CDR3 sequences; roughly a sixth are singletons. Time point noted: newly diagnosed GD, antithyroid drugs for less than 3 months. PBMCs were the source of the RNA used for TCR sequencing. This clonotype was picked up many times. Trimming pared 7 bases from V and 1 base from J, leaving 17 bases between. The CDR3 consists of 16 residues. Per germline, CDR1 SGHNT and CDR2 YENEEA. The data were also submitted as part of a second study, on T cells in Graves' hyperthyroidism and ophthalmopathy.

V and J are TRBV11-3 and TRBJ2-1; tentatively, D is TRBD2 (7 bases). This TCR was recovered from a woman aged 40 to 65 with Graves disease. The sample in question was peripheral blood mononuclear cells (PBMCs), obtained at new diagnosis, from a patient treated with antithyroid drugs. The CDR3 is CASNKGGGASYNEQFF. The CDR3 DNA is TGTGCCAGCAACAAAGGGGGGGGGGCATCCTACAATGAGCAGTTCTTC. Full variable domain (outside the CDR3, taken from reference TRBV11-3 and TRBJ2-1): EAGVVQSPRYKIIEKKQPVAFWCNPISGHNTLYWYLQNLGQGPELLIRYENEEAVDDSQLPKDRFSAERLKGVDSTLKIQPAELGDSAVYLCASNKGGGASYNEQFFGPGTRLTVL.